Presented here are 5 T cell receptor beta chains from one specimen sequenced in a study of blood T cell repertoires in COVID-19. Only in-frame clones appear in the TCRdb table, and some are missing; sequencing was by immunoSEQ multiplex PCR. The sample lists 200,000 or so clones, 60% to 80% occurring once. Sequenced: peripheral blood. These receptors were taken from a man aged 55 to 69 with active or convalescent COVID-19.

In this sample, this clone turned up once. The V gene is TRBV9, the J gene TRBJ2-1; perhaps TRBD2 as D (5 bases). CDR1 SGDLS and CDR2 YYNGEE come from the germline V gene. CDR3 length equals 16 residues. The ends were cut back, 0 bases at V and 4 bases at J, with 14 bases in the middle. CDR3 loop: CASSVVSGPGYNEQFF. CDR3 nucleotides: TGTGCCAGCAGCGTAGTCTCAGGACCGGGGTACAATGAGCAGTTCTTC.

V and J are TRBV7-2 and TRBJ2-1; 11 nucleotides agree with TRBD2. The CDR3 contains 15 residues. Germline V gene lookup returns CDR1 SGHTA and CDR2 FQGNSA. V trimming: 6 bases; J trimming: 2 bases; junction bases outside the gene matches: 3. DNA for the CDR3: TGTGCCAGCAGACTAGCGGGAGACCCCTACAATGAGCAGTTCTTC. Translating gives CASRLAGDPYNEQFF.

The sample holds a few counts of this clone. CDR3 sequence reads: CASSPGTVSPRGAGYTF. The DNA of the CDR3 is TGTGCCAGCAGTCCCGGGACAGTCTCTCCCCGGGGAGCTGGCTACACCTTC. The chain carries TRBV6-6 and TRBJ1-2; 7 nucleotides match TRBD1. This CDR3 has 17 amino acids. Unmatched junction bases numbered 19, after V lost 5 bases and J lost 7 bases. Germline V gene data show CDR1 as MNHNY and CDR2 as SVGAGI (reference sequence).

The rearrangement joins TRBV3-1 (or the pseudogene TRBV3-2) to TRBJ1-2; no clear D. This CDR3 comprises 14 residues. Germline V gene sequence: CDR1 LGHDT, CDR2 YNNKEL (reference sequence). Trimming left V 6 bases short and J 0 bases short, with 11 bases between. The CDR3 coding sequence is TGTGCCAGCAGTTTCGGGGAGGCTAACTATGGCTACACCTTC. Translating it yields CASSFGEANYGYTF.

This chain links TRBV15 with TRBJ2-1, with 11 bases lining up with TRBD1. This CDR3 has 13 amino acids. Germline assignment: CDR1 LNHNV and CDR2 YYDKDF (reference sequence). The trim removed 6 bases at V and 9 bases at J, leaving 4 bases unmatched. This CDR3 reads CATRGTGGVEQFF. DNA for the CDR3: TGTGCCACCAGGGGGACAGGGGGTGTTGAGCAGTTCTTC.